This TCR beta chain was observed in a study of T cells in Graves' hyperthyroidism and ophthalmopathy. The table lists this clonotype with a few counts. Its specificity is unknown. This CDR3 contains 15 residues. V lost 6 bases and J lost 2, with 14 bases in between. CDR1 is MNHNS and CDR2 is SASEGT in the germline V gene. Inclusion characteristics of ophthalmopathy patients comprised a Clinical Activity Score of at least 3, a NOSPECS grade of at least 4, and duration under 3 months. Each diagnosis was grounded in clinical symptoms, serum thyroxine and TRAb, thyroid ultrasound, and orbital computed tomography. Broader study findings: Ophthalmopathy onset followed model prediction by a median about six months. Blood samples included most of the expanded thyroid clonotypes exceeding 0.001.

Authors of the study amplified TCR beta CDR3 regions from RNA transcripts. Initially, a first-round RT-PCR of the TCR CDR3 employed the HTBI primer set. TCRdb reprocessed the multiplex PCR reads with MiXCR, giving one entry per CDR3 protein. Counted here are hundreds of thousands of distinct CDR3 sequences, just under 20% occurring once; the ten biggest clones make up about 45%. The chain joins TRBV6-1 to TRBJ2-1; D gene unclear. This TCR derives from a man aged 35-49 years with Graves' ophthalmopathy. Specimen: blood. CDR3: CASRESLFPYNEQFF. For the CDR3, the DNA is TGTGCCAGCAGGGAAAGCCTGTTCCCCTACAATGAGCAGTTCTTC.